This T cell receptor (beta chain) was documented in a study of identical twins. This clonotype occurred a few times. Between the trimmed V and J ends, which lost 1 base and 5 bases, there was a span of 13 bases. This CDR3 spans 15 amino acids. Looked up from germline, CDR1 is SGHRS and CDR2 is YFSETQ. Unique molecular identifiers were in the cDNA, with template-switch universal primer binding. A single record per CDR3 protein comes from TCRdb applying MiXCR to the 5' RACE reads. This sample has hundreds of thousands of distinct CDR3 sequences, with 21% found just once. In addition, the sample was reused for a study of T cells expressing NK-cell markers.

This TCR derives from a woman under 30 in good health. This sequence joins TRBV5-1 and TRBJ2-1; possible D gene TRBD1, 5 bases. The specimen sequenced was PBMCs. This chain's CDR3 is CASSLIFGQHNEQFF. The CDR3 DNA sequence: TGCGCCAGCAGCTTGATTTTCGGACAACACAATGAGCAGTTCTTC. The variable domain in full, with the rest retrieved from reference TRBV5-1 and TRBJ2-1, is KAGVTQTPRYLIKTRGQQVTLSCSPISGHRSVSWYQQTPGQGLQFLFEYFSETQRNKGNFPGRFSGRQFSNSRSEMNVSTLELGDSALYLCASSLIFGQHNEQFFGPGTRLTVL.